This is a list of T cell receptor beta chains from one sample in a study of CD8 T cells in ankylosing spondylitis. MiXCR, run by TCRdb on the 5' RACE reads, gives a single entry per CDR3 protein. Among 150,000 to 200,000 distinct CDR3 sequences listed, under 15% were seen once. The sample consisted of blood, either unsorted or a sorted T cell fraction (not recorded which). Every receptor here comes from a female donor with ankylosing spondylitis or in good health (not recorded which). CDR3s include the opening cysteine and the closing phenylalanine or tryptophan. The order of the fields is V gene, D gene, J gene, clone size, CDR3 DNA, CDR3 protein. A D gene is named only where the DNA matches it firmly. The listing skips clone size in some rows; elsewhere it reads once, few, many or a size class.

v_gene: TRBV20-1; d_gene: -; j_gene: TRBJ2-7; abundance: few; CDR3nt: TGCAGCGCCAACGGGTACTCAGAGCAGTACTTC; CDR3aa: CSANGYSEQYF
v_gene: TRBV20-1; d_gene: -; j_gene: TRBJ2-3; abundance: -; CDR3nt: TGCAGTGCTAGGGGAGTGGGAACCTCGAGCACAGATACGCAGTATTTT; CDR3aa: CSARGVGTSSTDTQYF
v_gene: TRBV24-1; d_gene: -; j_gene: TRBJ2-5; abundance: few; CDR3nt: TGTGCCACCAAGGGCCGGGTTGAAGAGACCCAGTACTTC; CDR3aa: CATKGRVEETQYF
v_gene: TRBV7-9; d_gene: TRBD2; j_gene: TRBJ2-3; abundance: many; CDR3nt: TGTGCCAGCAGTGTGCTAGCGGATAACACAGATACGCAGTATTTT; CDR3aa: CASSVLADNTDTQYF
v_gene: TRBV15; d_gene: -; j_gene: TRBJ2-1; abundance: -; CDR3nt: TGTGCCACCAGCAGAGATCACCCGACTGGGAATGAGCAGTTCTTC; CDR3aa: CATSRDHPTGNEQFF
v_gene: TRBV11-2; d_gene: TRBD2; j_gene: TRBJ2-1; abundance: few; CDR3nt: TGTGCCAGCAGCTCCCCCCTGGCGGGAGGACTCTACAATGAGCAGTTCTTC; CDR3aa: CASSSPLAGGLYNEQFF
v_gene: TRBV20-1; d_gene: -; j_gene: TRBJ1-6; abundance: many; CDR3nt: TGCAGTGCTAGGGGGCAGGACTATTCACCCCTCCACTTT; CDR3aa: CSARGQDYSPLHF
v_gene: TRBV5-1; d_gene: -; j_gene: TRBJ2-7; abundance: few; CDR3nt: TGCGCCAGCAGCGGAGAAACAGGGAATCTCCCCTCTTACGAGCAGTACTTC; CDR3aa: CASSGETGNLPSYEQYF
v_gene: TRBV12-3/TRBV12-4; d_gene: -; j_gene: TRBJ1-5; abundance: few; CDR3nt: TGTGCCAGCGATCAGCAGGGAAGTCAGCCCCAGCATTTT; CDR3aa: CASDQQGSQPQHF
v_gene: TRBV12-3/TRBV12-4; d_gene: TRBD2; j_gene: TRBJ2-7; abundance: many; CDR3nt: TGTGCCAGCAGTACGACCCGGGACTACCCCTCCTACGAGCAGTACTTC; CDR3aa: CASSTTRDYPSYEQYF
v_gene: TRBV5-1; d_gene: -; j_gene: TRBJ1-1; abundance: many; CDR3nt: TGCGCCAGCAGAATGGACCAAGAGGATGCTTTCTTT; CDR3aa: CASRMDQEDAFF
v_gene: TRBV5-6; d_gene: TRBD1; j_gene: TRBJ2-1; abundance: many; CDR3nt: TGTGCCAGCAGCTTGTCACAGGGGAATGAGCAGTTCTTC; CDR3aa: CASSLSQGNEQFF
v_gene: TRBV12-3/TRBV12-4; d_gene: TRBD2; j_gene: TRBJ2-1; abundance: -; CDR3nt: TGTGCCAGCAGTTTCGAGCTAGCGGGAGGCGGAAGCTCCTACAATGAGCAGTTCTTC; CDR3aa: CASSFELAGGGSSYNEQFF
v_gene: TRBV4-2; d_gene: TRBD2; j_gene: TRBJ2-7; abundance: few; CDR3nt: TGTGCCAGCAGCCAGGGACTAGCGGGAGGCCGGTCGACCTACGAGCAGTACTTC; CDR3aa: CASSQGLAGGRSTYEQYF
v_gene: TRBV7-9; d_gene: TRBD1; j_gene: TRBJ1-1; abundance: many; CDR3nt: TGTGCCAGCGCCAGGACAGGGGAGACTGAAGCTTTCTTT; CDR3aa: CASARTGETEAFF
v_gene: TRBV28; d_gene: -; j_gene: TRBJ1-6; abundance: -; CDR3nt: TGTGCCAGCAGAGACGGGCAGGAAAGGATAAGTGTCTCACCCCTCCACTTT; CDR3aa: CASRDGQERISVSPLHF
v_gene: TRBV5-1; d_gene: TRBD2; j_gene: TRBJ2-7; abundance: many; CDR3nt: TGCGCCAGCAGCTTGGCGGGGGGGAAGGGGCTCTACGAGCAGTACTTC; CDR3aa: CASSLAGGKGLYEQYF
v_gene: TRBV4-2; d_gene: TRBD1; j_gene: TRBJ2-6; abundance: -; CDR3nt: TGTGCCAGCAGCCAAGATCAGGGGGCTGGGGCCAACGTCCTGACTTTC; CDR3aa: CASSQDQGAGANVLTF
v_gene: TRBV20-1; d_gene: -; j_gene: TRBJ2-6; abundance: -; CDR3nt: TGCAGTGCTACCCCGGCCTCTGGGGCCAACGTCCTGACTTTC; CDR3aa: CSATPASGANVLTF
v_gene: TRBV7-8; d_gene: TRBD2; j_gene: TRBJ2-3; abundance: -; CDR3nt: TGTGCCAGCAGCCAATGGACTAGCGGGAGTAAAGATACGCAGTATTTT; CDR3aa: CASSQWTSGSKDTQYF
v_gene: TRBV12-3/TRBV12-4; d_gene: TRBD1; j_gene: TRBJ1-1; abundance: many; CDR3nt: TGTGCCAGCACCCCGACAGGGGGAATCTCTGAAGCTTTCTTT; CDR3aa: CASTPTGGISEAFF
v_gene: TRBV5-1; d_gene: -; j_gene: TRBJ2-7; abundance: many; CDR3nt: TGCGCCAGCAGCTTGGCCACCGGGGTCGAGTCCCCCTTCTCCTACGAGCAGTACTTC; CDR3aa: CASSLATGVESPFSYEQYF
v_gene: TRBV27; d_gene: -; j_gene: TRBJ2-3; abundance: many; CDR3nt: TGTGCCAGCAGTTTATTGCTGGGGGCAGATACGCAGTATTTT; CDR3aa: CASSLLLGADTQYF
v_gene: TRBV10-3; d_gene: -; j_gene: TRBJ2-5; abundance: many; CDR3nt: TGTGCTACAGGCCAAGAGACCCAGTACTTC; CDR3aa: CATGQETQYF
v_gene: TRBV10-3; d_gene: -; j_gene: TRBJ2-6; abundance: few; CDR3nt: TGTGCCATCAGAACGAAGGCTTGGGGGAAACCAAGCTCTGGGGCCAACGTCCTGACTTTC; CDR3aa: CAIRTKAWGKPSSGANVLTF
v_gene: TRBV20-1; d_gene: -; j_gene: TRBJ1-2; abundance: few; CDR3nt: TGCAGTGCCTCCGCGAGAGGGGCAGGAGGCTACACCTTC; CDR3aa: CSASARGAGGYTF
v_gene: TRBV5-5; d_gene: -; j_gene: TRBJ2-5; abundance: few; CDR3nt: TGTGCCAGCAGTTACAGGGTAGCACTTCAAGAGACCCAGTACTTC; CDR3aa: CASSYRVALQETQYF
v_gene: TRBV5-5; d_gene: TRBD1; j_gene: TRBJ1-4; abundance: medium-sized; CDR3nt: TGTGCCAGCGGCTTAGGGCAGGGGGCAGAAAAACTGTTTTTT; CDR3aa: CASGLGQGAEKLFF
v_gene: TRBV27; d_gene: TRBD1; j_gene: TRBJ1-5; abundance: many; CDR3nt: TGTGCCAGCAGTGCCCGACAGGGGAGTAATCAGCCCCAGCATTTT; CDR3aa: CASSARQGSNQPQHF
v_gene: TRBV7-2; d_gene: TRBD2; j_gene: TRBJ2-1; abundance: -; CDR3nt: TGTGTCAGCAGCCCATCTAGCGGGTTATACAATGAGCAGTTCTTC; CDR3aa: CVSSPSSGLYNEQFF
v_gene: TRBV7-2; d_gene: -; j_gene: TRBJ1-5; abundance: many; CDR3nt: TGTGCCAGCAGCCCCCTGATGGGTAGCAATCAGCCCCAGCATTTT; CDR3aa: CASSPLMGSNQPQHF
v_gene: TRBV6-2/TRBV6-3; d_gene: -; j_gene: TRBJ1-5; abundance: many; CDR3nt: TGTGCCAGCAGAATTTCCGGGACGGACGTCAATCAGCCCCAGCATTTT; CDR3aa: CASRISGTDVNQPQHF
v_gene: TRBV28; d_gene: TRBD1; j_gene: TRBJ2-7; abundance: few; CDR3nt: TGTGCCAGCATTGCGACAGGGGGCACCTCCTACGAGCAGTACTTC; CDR3aa: CASIATGGTSYEQYF
v_gene: TRBV5-1; d_gene: -; j_gene: TRBJ2-5; abundance: many; CDR3nt: TGCGCCAGCAGCTTCCCAGGGACGACGGAGACCCAGTACTTC; CDR3aa: CASSFPGTTETQYF
v_gene: TRBV20-1; d_gene: TRBD2; j_gene: TRBJ2-7; abundance: -; CDR3nt: TGCAGTGCTAGAAGGTCGGGAGGGCAGACCTACGAGCAGTACTTC; CDR3aa: CSARRSGGQTYEQYF
v_gene: TRBV7-3; d_gene: TRBD2; j_gene: TRBJ2-3; abundance: -; CDR3nt: TGTGCCAGCAGCTCAGGACTAGCGGGGGGTACGCAGTATTTT; CDR3aa: CASSSGLAGGTQYF
v_gene: TRBV20-1; d_gene: TRBD1; j_gene: TRBJ1-2; abundance: -; CDR3nt: TGCAGTGCTACCCGGGACAGGCAGCTCTATGGCTACACCTTC; CDR3aa: CSATRDRQLYGYTF
v_gene: TRBV6-2/TRBV6-3; d_gene: -; j_gene: TRBJ2-2; abundance: -; CDR3nt: TGTGCCAGCCGAAACGAAGCGAACACCGGGAAGCTGTTTTTT; CDR3aa: CASRNEANTGKLFF
v_gene: TRBV5-1; d_gene: -; j_gene: TRBJ2-3; abundance: many; CDR3nt: TGCGCCAGCAGCCTAAAGGGGCCGAGCACAGATACGCAGTATTTT; CDR3aa: CASSLKGPSTDTQYF
v_gene: TRBV28; d_gene: -; j_gene: TRBJ1-4; abundance: many; CDR3nt: TGTGCCAGCAGTTTAGGACAGACCTTTAATGAAAAACTGTTTTTT; CDR3aa: CASSLGQTFNEKLFF
v_gene: TRBV7-9; d_gene: -; j_gene: TRBJ2-5; abundance: many; CDR3nt: TGTGCCAGCAGCATAACCTCTAGCGTCCAAGAGACCCAGTACTTC; CDR3aa: CASSITSSVQETQYF
v_gene: TRBV7-7; d_gene: -; j_gene: TRBJ2-1; abundance: many; CDR3nt: TGTGCCAGCAGCTTAGGGGCGCCGAGCTCCTACAATGAGCAGTTCTTC; CDR3aa: CASSLGAPSSYNEQFF
v_gene: TRBV19; d_gene: -; j_gene: TRBJ1-2; abundance: many; CDR3nt: TGTGCCAGTAGTTCCCGGACCGGTGTATCCGGCTACACCTTC; CDR3aa: CASSSRTGVSGYTF
v_gene: TRBV6-5; d_gene: TRBD2; j_gene: TRBJ2-2; abundance: many; CDR3nt: TGTGCCAGCAGTTACTCGAGGGTGGGACTAGCTGCGAACACCGGGGAGCTGTTTTTT; CDR3aa: CASSYSRVGLAANTGELFF
v_gene: TRBV7-9; d_gene: -; j_gene: TRBJ2-3; abundance: many; CDR3nt: TGTGCCAGCAGCTTCGAGGATACGCAGTATTTT; CDR3aa: CASSFEDTQYF
v_gene: TRBV6-2/TRBV6-3; d_gene: -; j_gene: TRBJ1-5; abundance: few; CDR3nt: TGTGCCAGCAGATCCACGCGGGTTTCGCTTCGTAATCAGCCCCAGCATTTT; CDR3aa: CASRSTRVSLRNQPQHF
v_gene: TRBV20-1; d_gene: TRBD1; j_gene: TRBJ2-3; abundance: many; CDR3nt: TGCAGTGCTAGAGATTCGGGACAGGGATACACAGATACGCAGTATTTT; CDR3aa: CSARDSGQGYTDTQYF